The 14 T cell receptor beta chains in this list originate from one sample, sequenced in a study of blood T cell repertoires in COVID-19. Measured with immunoSEQ multiplex PCR; TCRdb has only the in-frame clones, and not every one. The table has 28,000 or so clones, roughly 88% seen once. Sequencing was performed on peripheral blood. The receptors come from a human donor in a cohort sampled during active COVID-19.

The chain combines TRBV11-2 with TRBJ1-2; 9 nucleotides line up with TRBD1. With V trimmed by 3 bases and J by 8 bases, 10 bases remained unmatched. CDR1 and CDR2 from the germline V gene are SGHAT and FQNNGV. The CDR3 is 15 amino acids. In DNA, the CDR3 is TGTGCCAGCAGCTTGGCCACAGGGGGCCAAGGGGGCTACACCTTC. This codes for CASSLATGGQGGYTF.

The chain combines TRBV29-1 with TRBJ1-5; TRBD1 matches at 7 bases. There are 12 residues in the CDR3. Germline CDR1 is SQVTM and CDR2 is ANQGSEA. The J segment lost 7 bases and the V segment lost 7 bases, leaving 7 bases of the junction unmatched. The CDR3 loop reads CSARTGEQPQHF. Written as DNA, the CDR3 is TGCAGCGCCAGAACAGGGGAACAGCCCCAGCATTTT.

The rearrangement joins TRBV5-1 to TRBJ2-6; 7 bases line up with TRBD1. CDR3 length equals 17 residues. With 0 bases clipped from V and 1 base from J, the junction kept 4 bases outside the gene matches. The V gene's germline CDR1 is SGHRS and CDR2 YFSETQ. CDR3 region: CASSLGQGSSGANVLTF. CDR3 DNA: TGCGCCAGCAGCTTGGGACAGGGCTCTTCTGGGGCCAACGTCCTGACTTTC.

J is TRBJ1-5 and V is TRBV19; 9 bases agree with TRBD1. V dropped 7 bases and J dropped 4; count of bases not matched to a gene: 11. CDR1 is LNHDA and CDR2 is SQIVND in the germline V gene (reference sequence). The CDR3 has 16 amino acids. The CDR3 reads CASNLEDRGFNQPQHF. In DNA form, the CDR3 reads TGTGCCAGTAATTTAGAGGACAGGGGTTTTAATCAGCCCCAGCATTTT.

The CDR3 coding sequence is TGTGCCAGCAGCTTAGGGTTGGATAGCGAGGAGCTGTTTTTT. Protein sequence: CASSLGLDSEELFF. The chain couples TRBV7-2 to TRBJ2-2; weak D call: TRBD2 (5 bases). V lost 1 base, J lost 10 bases, and 13 bases lay in between. The CDR3 has 14 residues. Germline CDR1 and CDR2: SGHTA and FQGNSA. The whole variable domain, remainder taken from reference TRBV7-2 and TRBJ2-2, is GAGVSQSPSNKVTEKGKDVELRCDPISGHTALYWYRQSLGQGLEFLIYFQGNSAPDKSGLPSDRFSAERTGGSVSTLTIQRTQQEDSAVYLCASSLGLDSEELFFGEGSRLTVL.

This clone came up once. The chain combines TRBV2 with TRBJ2-3; 14 nucleotides match TRBD2. Trimming at V came to 6 bases and at J to 14 bases, leaving 7 bases not matched to a gene. The CDR3 is 13 amino acids. From germline, CDR1 is SNHLY and CDR2 FYNNEI. CDR3 nucleotide sequence: TGTGCCAGCAGAGGGACTAGCGGGGGCCCGGCGTATTTT. Translating it yields CASRGTSGGPAYF.

This chain connects TRBV28 to TRBJ2-7; 7 bases align to TRBD1. Trimming took 6 bases from V and 0 from J; bases not matched to a gene: 5. Per the germline V gene, CDR1 is MDHEN and CDR2 is SYDVKM. The CDR3 has 14 amino acids. The CDR3 DNA sequence: TGTGCCAGCAGGACGACAGGGATCTCCTACGAGCAGTACTTC. This translates into CASRTTGISYEQYF.

The chain links TRBV7-2 to TRBJ1-4, with 9 bases aligning to TRBD1. CDR3 length: 14 amino acids. The germline V gene encodes CDR1 SGHTA and CDR2 FQGNSA. J gave up 8 bases and V 4 bases, and 5 bases lay outside the gene matches. The DNA of the CDR3 is TGTGCCAGCAGCTCGGACAGGGGAAACGAAAAACTGTTTTTT. Protein product: CASSSDRGNEKLFF. The full variable domain, completed using reference TRBV7-2 and TRBJ1-4, is GAGVSQSPSNKVTEKGKDVELRCDPISGHTALYWYRQSLGQGLEFLIYFQGNSAPDKSGLPSDRFSAERTGGSVSTLTIQRTQQEDSAVYLCASSSDRGNEKLFFGSGTQLSVL.

The chain uses TRBV11-3 and TRBJ2-7, with 9 bases identical to TRBD1. The junction had 7 bases not matched to a gene; V was cut back by 4 bases and J by 6 bases. Germline V gene sequence: CDR1 SGHNT, CDR2 YENEEA. The CDR3 consists of 14 residues. CDR3 in DNA: TGTGCCAGCAGCTACGGTAGGACAGGGGCCGAGCAGTACTTC. It specifies CASSYGRTGAEQYF.

The rearrangement joins TRBV2 to TRBJ2-7, with 9 nucleotides matching TRBD1. Germline CDR1 is SNHLY and CDR2 is FYNNEI. Trimming at V came to 7 bases and at J to 3 bases, leaving 7 bases not matched to a gene. CDR3 length: 14 residues. The CDR3 sequence: CASTPGQGGYEQYF. The DNA of the CDR3 is TGTGCCAGCACTCCGGGACAGGGCGGCTACGAGCAGTACTTC.

This clone was observed a single time. The chain employs TRBV5-1 and TRBJ2-6, with TRBD2 identical over 13 bases. Trimming cost V 0 bases and J 2 bases; bases outside gene matches: 2. The CDR3 runs to 18 residues. CDR1 is SGHRS, CDR2 YFSETQ, per germline. The CDR3 spells CASSLVGLAGTGANVLTF. The CDR3 DNA reads as TGCGCCAGCAGCTTGGTGGGACTAGCGGGAACTGGGGCCAACGTCCTGACTTTC.

CDR3 in DNA: TGCGCCAGCAGCAAGACAGGGCCCGGGGAGCTGTTTTTT. The encoded protein is CASSKTGPGELFF. The chain has TRBV5-1 and TRBJ2-2; 7 nucleotides match TRBD1. Germline-derived CDR1 and CDR2 are SGHRS and YFSETQ. Trimming cost V 4 bases and J 6 bases; bases outside gene matches: 3. This CDR3 contains 13 residues.

J is TRBJ2-7 and V is TRBV3-1 (or the pseudogene TRBV3-2); 11 nucleotides agree with TRBD2. V lost 0 bases to trimming and J lost 3 bases; unmatched junction nucleotides: 4. The V gene's germline CDR1 is LGHDT and CDR2 YNNKEL (reference sequence). The CDR3 has 16 residues. In DNA, the CDR3 is TGTGCCAGCAGCCAAGATTCGGGGACTAGCGGCTACGAGCAGTACTTC. It codes for CASSQDSGTSGYEQYF.

V and J are TRBV28 and TRBJ2-3, with 7 bases identical to TRBD1. CDR3 length: 12 amino acids. Trimming removed 6 bases from V and 8 bases from J; junction bases left unmatched: 5. CDR1 is MDHEN, CDR2 SYDVKM, per germline. The CDR3 DNA follows: TGTGCCAGCAGCCTCAGGGGGAGTACGCAGTATTTT. It translates to CASSLRGSTQYF.